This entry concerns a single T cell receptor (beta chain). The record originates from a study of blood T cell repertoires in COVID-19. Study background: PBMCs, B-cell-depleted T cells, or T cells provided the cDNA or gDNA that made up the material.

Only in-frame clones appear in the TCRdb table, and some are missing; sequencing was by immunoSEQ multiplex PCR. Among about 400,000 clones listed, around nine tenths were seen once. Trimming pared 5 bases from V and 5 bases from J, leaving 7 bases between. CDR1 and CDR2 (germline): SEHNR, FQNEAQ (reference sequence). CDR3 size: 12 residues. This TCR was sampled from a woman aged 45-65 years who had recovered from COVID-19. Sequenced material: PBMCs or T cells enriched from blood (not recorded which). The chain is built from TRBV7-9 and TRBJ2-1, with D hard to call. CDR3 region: CASSPLDNEQFF. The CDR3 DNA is TGTGCCAGCAGCCCACTGGACAATGAGCAGTTCTTC.